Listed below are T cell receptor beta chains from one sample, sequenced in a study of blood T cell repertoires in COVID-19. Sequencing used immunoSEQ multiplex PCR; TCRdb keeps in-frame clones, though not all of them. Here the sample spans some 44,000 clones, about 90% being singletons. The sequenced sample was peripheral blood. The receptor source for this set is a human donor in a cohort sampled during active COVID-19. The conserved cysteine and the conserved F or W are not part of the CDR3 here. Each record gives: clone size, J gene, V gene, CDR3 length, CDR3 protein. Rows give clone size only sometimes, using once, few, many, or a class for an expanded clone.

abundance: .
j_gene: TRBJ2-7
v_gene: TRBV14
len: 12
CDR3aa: ASSWAGSTYEQY

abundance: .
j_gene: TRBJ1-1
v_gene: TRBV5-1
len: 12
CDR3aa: ASSLFSGNTEAF

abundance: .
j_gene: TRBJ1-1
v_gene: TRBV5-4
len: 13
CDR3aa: ASSLAGTGYTEAF

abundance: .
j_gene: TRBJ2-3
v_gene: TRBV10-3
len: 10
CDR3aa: AISEGADTQY

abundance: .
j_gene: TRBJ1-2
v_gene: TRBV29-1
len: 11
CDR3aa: SVRQAWEGGYT

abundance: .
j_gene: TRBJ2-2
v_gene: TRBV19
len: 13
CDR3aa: ASHRQRANTGELF

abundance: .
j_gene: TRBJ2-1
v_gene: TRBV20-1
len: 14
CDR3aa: SASPLAGVYQGEQF

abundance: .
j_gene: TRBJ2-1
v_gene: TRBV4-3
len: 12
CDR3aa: ASSQEKASGRVV

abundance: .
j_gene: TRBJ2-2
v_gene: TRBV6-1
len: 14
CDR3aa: ASSEGAARYTGELF

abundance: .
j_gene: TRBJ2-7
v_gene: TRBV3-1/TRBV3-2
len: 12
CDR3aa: ASSQVLTRSEQY

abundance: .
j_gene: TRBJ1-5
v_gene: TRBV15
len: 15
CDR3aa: DLFPGEESEGNQPQH

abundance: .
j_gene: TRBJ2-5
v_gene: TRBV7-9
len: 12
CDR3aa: ASSVKRFQETQY

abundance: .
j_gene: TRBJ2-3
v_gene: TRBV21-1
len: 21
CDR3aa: ASSKELRVRKTFKHLRTDTQY

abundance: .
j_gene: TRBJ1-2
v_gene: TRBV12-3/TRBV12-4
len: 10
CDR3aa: ASSFAPGGYT

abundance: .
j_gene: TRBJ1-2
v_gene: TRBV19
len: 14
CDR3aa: ASSSRGRVANYGYT

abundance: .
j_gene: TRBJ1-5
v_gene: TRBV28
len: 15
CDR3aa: ASSLRPVGRGNQPQH

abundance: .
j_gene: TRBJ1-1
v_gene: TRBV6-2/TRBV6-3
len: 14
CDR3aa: ASSYPLGQGETEAF

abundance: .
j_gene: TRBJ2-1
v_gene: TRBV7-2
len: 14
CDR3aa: ASSLARLAGNNEQF

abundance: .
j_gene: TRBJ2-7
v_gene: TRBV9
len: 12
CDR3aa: ASSLGGTSYEQY

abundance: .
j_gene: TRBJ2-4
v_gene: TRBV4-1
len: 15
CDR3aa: ASSQVGAGPPKNIQY

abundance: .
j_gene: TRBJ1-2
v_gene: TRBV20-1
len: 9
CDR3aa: SARYIYGYT

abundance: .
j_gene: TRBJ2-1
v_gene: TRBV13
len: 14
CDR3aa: ASSVRTSGVYNEQF

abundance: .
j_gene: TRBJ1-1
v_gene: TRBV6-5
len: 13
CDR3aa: ASSPPRGGDTEAF

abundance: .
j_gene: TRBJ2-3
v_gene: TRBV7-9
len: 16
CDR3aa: ASSLQDRPQSFTDTQY

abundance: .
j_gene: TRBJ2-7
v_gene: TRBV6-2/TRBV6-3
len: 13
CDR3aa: ASSYPARGGYEQY

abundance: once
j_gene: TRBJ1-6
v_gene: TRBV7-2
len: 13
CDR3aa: ASSLEGRGNSPLH

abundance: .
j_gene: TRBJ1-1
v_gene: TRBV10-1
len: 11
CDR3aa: ATQGSWSTEAF

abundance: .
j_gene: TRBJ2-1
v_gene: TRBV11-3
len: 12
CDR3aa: ASSSLGLYNEQF

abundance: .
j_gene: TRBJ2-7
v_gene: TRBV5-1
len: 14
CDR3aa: ASSAPGQDVSYEQY

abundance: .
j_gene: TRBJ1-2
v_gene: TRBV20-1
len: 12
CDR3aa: SASTGRANYGYT

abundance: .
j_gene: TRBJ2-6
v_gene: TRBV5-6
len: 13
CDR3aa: ASSLAGFGANVLT